Reported below is one T cell receptor (beta chain). Antigen specificity is unknown. Extraction and reverse transcription of RNA yielded cDNA as the sequencing template. Assay: immunoSEQ multiplex PCR; the TCRdb copy retains only in-frame clones and omits some. The data contain 150,000 to 200,000 clones, approximately 59% of them seen just once; the ten biggest clones take up roughly 14%. This CDR3 has 15 amino acids. From germline, CDR1 is SEHNR and CDR2 FQNEAQ (reference sequence). Between the trimmed V and J ends, which lost 3 bases and 2 bases, there was a span of 12 bases. Alopecia areata patients provided lesional scalp punch biopsies and peripheral blood. PBMCs, the starting material, were the source of sorted CD4+ and CD8+ T cells. This specimen comes from a study of CD8+ T cells in alopecia areata. Study summary: Oral tofacitinib (5 to 10 mg twice daily) was administered to treated patients.

Broader study findings: Clonality in lesional scalp, especially alopecia totalis/universalis, exceeded that of normal scalp.

The chain recombines TRBV7-9 with TRBJ2-3; D is possibly TRBD2 (6 bases). Sequencing used CD4+ T cells sorted from blood, obtained at week 0. The sequence was collected from a human donor with alopecia areata. The CDR3 DNA reads as TGTGCCAGCAGCTTGGATGCGGGGTTCACAGATACGCAGTATTTT. This sequence encodes CASSLDAGFTDTQYF.